A single sample is the source of the 32 T cell receptor beta chains below, sequenced in a study of T-cell reconstitution after alpha-beta-depleted transplantation in children. Unique molecular identifiers tagged the TCRbeta library. MiXCR was run by TCRdb on the PCR reads, yielding one entry per CDR3 protein. The sample has around 680,000 distinct CDR3 sequences, approximately 17% seen once; the top ten hold 1.1%. Here the sequenced sample was PBMCs from the stem cell graft donor, taken from the stem cell graft. Receptors originate from a human donor who donated a stem cell graft to a child with acute myeloid leukemia.

The genes are TRBV21-1 and TRBJ1-2; the DNA was not compared with TRBD1, the D call given in the table. TRBV21-1 is flagged as a pseudogene. The CDR3 has 14 amino acids. As DNA, the CDR3 is TGTGCCAGCAGCTCAAACAGGGGAAACTATGGCTACACCTTC. Translating it yields CASSSNRGNYGYTF.

The V gene is TRBV11-2, the J gene TRBJ2-1; TRBD1 matches 7 bases. V was clipped by 6 bases and J by 5 bases; unmatched bases: 10. The CDR3 sequence is 15 residues long. The germline CDR1 and CDR2 sequences are SGHAT and FQNNGV. In nucleotides, the CDR3 is TGTGCCAGCAGTCTAGGGGGCGGGCGAGACAATGAGCAGTTCTTC. Translated: CASSLGGGRDNEQFF.

This clonotype came up a few times. V gene TRBV2 combines with J gene TRBJ2-3; 8 bases are a match to TRBD1. V was clipped by 8 bases and J by 0 bases; unmatched bases: 4. This CDR3 has 14 amino acids. CDR1 is SNHLY and CDR2 is FYNNEI in the germline V gene. The CDR3 protein is CASGTGDSTDTQYF. The CDR3 nucleotides are TGTGCCAGCGGGACAGGAGACAGCACAGATACGCAGTATTTT.

Many counts were recorded for this clonotype. J is TRBJ1-6 and V is TRBV6-2 or TRBV6-3; D is unresolved. The CDR3 has 14 residues. V dropped 4 bases and J dropped 2 bases, with 6 bases sitting between them. Germline-derived CDR1 and CDR2 are MNHEY and SVGEGT. CDR3: CASSSTTYNSPLHF. The CDR3 DNA is TGTGCCAGCAGTTCGACAACCTATAATTCACCCCTCCACTTT.

A few counts support this clonotype. The rearrangement links TRBV20-1 to TRBJ1-1; the D is unclear. The CDR3 consists of 14 residues. In germline, CDR1 is DFQATT, CDR2 SNEGSKA (reference sequence). Trimming stripped 1 base from V and 1 base from J, with 10 bases between. The DNA of the CDR3 is TGCAGTGCTAGAGGCCAGCGGCAGAACACTGAAGCTTTCTTT. The encoded protein is CSARGQRQNTEAFF.

This clonotype was seen ten or more times. The chain joins TRBV20-1 to TRBJ1-1; D ambiguous. Germline V gives CDR1 DFQATT, CDR2 SNEGSKA (reference sequence). The CDR3 totals 13 residues. V gave up 5 bases and J gave up 1 base, with 11 bases separating them. Here the CDR3 DNA reads TGCAGTGCTTCTACACGGCCGAACACTGAAGCTTTCTTT. Amino acids: CSASTRPNTEAFF.

This clonotype appeared a few times. The J gene is TRBJ2-3, the V gene TRBV20-1; D is perhaps TRBD2 (5 bases). V was trimmed by 6 bases and J by 2 bases, leaving 18 bases between them. The CDR3 is 15 amino acids. Germline V gene lookup returns CDR1 DFQATT and CDR2 SNEGSKA (reference sequence). This CDR3 is CSAHGWRANTDTQYF. The CDR3 DNA reads TGCAGTGCCCACGGCTGGCGGGCGAACACAGATACGCAGTATTTT.

This clonotype was picked up many times. This chain joins TRBV6-1 and TRBJ2-2; no firm D call. There are 11 residues in the CDR3. CDR1 and CDR2 (germline): MNHNS, SASEGT. Between the trimmed V and J ends, which lost 7 bases and 9 bases, there was a span of 9 bases. The CDR3 DNA reads TGTGCCAGCACCGACGAGAGGGAGCTGTTTTTT. This translates into CASTDERELFF.

This clonotype was counted ten times or more. The gene calls are TRBV12-3 or TRBV12-4 and TRBJ2-1; tentatively, D is TRBD1 (5 bases). The CDR3 sequence is 15 residues long. Trimming left V 6 bases short and J 2 bases short, with 14 bases between. The CDR3 loop reads CASRDTGGTYNEQFF. The CDR3 region has the DNA TGTGCCAGCAGAGATACAGGTGGCACCTACAATGAGCAGTTCTTC.

This chain connects TRBV20-1 to TRBJ2-7; 15 nucleotides align to TRBD2. The CDR3 consists of 17 residues. Per germline, CDR1 DFQATT and CDR2 SNEGSKA (reference sequence). Unmatched junction bases numbered 10, after V lost 3 bases and J lost 4 bases. This CDR3 reads CSARGTSGGQEGYEQYF. Written as DNA, the CDR3 is TGCAGTGCTAGGGGGACTAGCGGGGGGCAGGAGGGTTACGAGCAGTACTTC.

Comments on this clonotype: At one end the junction does not follow the germline gene, possibly because of a read error. V gene TRBV20-1 combines with J gene TRBJ1-2, with D possibly being TRBD1 (6 bases). The CDR3 totals 16 residues. Germline CDR1 is DFQATT and CDR2 is SNEGSKA (reference sequence). In nucleotides, the CDR3 is TGCTGTGCTAGAGGGGCTTGGACAGCCGAGAACTATGGCTACACCTTC. As protein: CCARGAWTAENYGYTF.

V gene TRBV7-2 combines with J gene TRBJ2-7; D is unresolved. Trimming stripped 4 bases from V and 3 bases from J, with 10 bases between. The CDR3 runs 13 residues. CDR1 SGHTA and CDR2 FQGNSA come from the germline V gene. The CDR3 DNA reads TGTGCCAGCAGCTCCCCACAGAGCTACGAGCAGTACTTC. The encoded protein is CASSSPQSYEQYF. Full variable domain (outside the CDR3, taken from reference TRBV7-2 and TRBJ2-7): GAGVSQSPSNKVTEKGKDVELRCDPISGHTALYWYRQSLGQGLEFLIYFQGNSAPDKSGLPSDRFSAERTGGSVSTLTIQRTQQEDSAVYLCASSSPQSYEQYFGPGTRLTVT.

This clonotype was seen at least ten times. The genes are TRBV28 and TRBJ2-7; D is possibly TRBD2 (6 bases). CDR1 and CDR2 (germline): MDHEN, SYDVKM. Trimming shortened V by 4 bases and J by 2 bases, and 12 bases separated the two germline ends. The CDR3 has 14 residues. CDR3 sequence: CASSSAGLTYEQYV. The DNA of the CDR3 is TGTGCCAGCAGTTCAGCGGGTTTGACCTACGAGCAGTACGTC.

This clonotype has a handful of counts. The chain is built from TRBV6-2 or TRBV6-3 and TRBJ2-7; D is possibly TRBD2 (5 bases). Trimming cost V 9 bases and J 1 base, with 10 bases left between them. Germline loops: CDR1 MNHEY, CDR2 SVGEGT. The CDR3 totals 12 residues. CDR3 DNA sequence: TGTGCCAGTAGGGAGTTTTCCTACGAGCAGTACTTC. It is translated as CASREFSYEQYF.

The V call is TRBV7-2, the J call TRBJ2-1; TRBD1 aligns across 8 bases. Germline V gives CDR1 SGHTA, CDR2 FQGNSA. V lost 5 bases to trimming and J lost 3 bases; unmatched junction nucleotides: 12. This CDR3 is 17 amino acids long. CDR3 sequence (DNA): TGTGCCAGCAGCCGTACCTCCGGGACAGGCTTCTACAATGAGCAGTTCTTC. Translation: CASSRTSGTGFYNEQFF.

This clonotype occurred a few times. The chain has TRBV6-2 or TRBV6-3 and TRBJ2-7; 10 bases are shared with TRBD1. Germline V gene lookup returns CDR1 MNHEY and CDR2 SVGEGT. The CDR3 runs to 17 residues. Trimming at V came to 7 bases and at J to 1 base, leaving 13 bases not matched to a gene. CDR3 in amino acids: CASNFGLGQGMSYEQYF. The CDR3 DNA is TGTGCCAGCAACTTCGGACTGGGACAGGGGATGTCCTACGAGCAGTACTTC.

This clonotype has just a few counts. The genes are TRBV7-9 and TRBJ2-1; D might be TRBD1 (5 bases). Germline V CDR1 and CDR2: SEHNR, FQNEAQ (reference sequence). The CDR3 consists of 14 residues. V shed 7 bases and J shed 6 bases, with 16 bases lying between them. The CDR3 here is CASTLDGASNEQFF. CDR3 DNA sequence: TGTGCCAGCACGCTTGATGGGGCCTCCAATGAGCAGTTCTTC. Combining the CDR3 with reference TRBV7-9 and TRBJ2-1 gives the whole variable domain DTGVSQNPRHKITKRGQNVTFRCDPISEHNRLYWYRQTLGQGPEFLTYFQNEAQLEKSRLLSDRFSAERPKGSFSTLEIQRTEQGDSAMYLCASTLDGASNEQFFGPGTRLTVL.

This clonotype was seen many times. The chain links TRBV20-1 to TRBJ1-2, with D unresolved. The CDR3 contains 14 residues. V gave up 5 bases and J gave up 9 bases, with 22 bases separating them. Germline V gene lookup returns CDR1 DFQATT and CDR2 SNEGSKA (reference sequence). In nucleotides, the CDR3 is TGCAGTGCTCCGGTGGGCAGGACCGTTCCGAGCTACACCTTC. Translation gives CSAPVGRTVPSYTF.

This clonotype was seen a handful of times. The chain is built from TRBV7-2 and TRBJ2-7, with D perhaps assigned TRBD1 or TRBD2 (5 bases each). The germline V and J ends were trimmed by 5 bases and 2 bases, with 13 bases remaining between them. The CDR3 runs 14 residues. Germline CDR1 reads SGHTA; CDR2 reads FQGNSA. CDR3 amino acids: CASSRFGGTYEQYF. CDR3 DNA sequence: TGTGCCAGCAGCCGCTTTGGGGGAACCTACGAGCAGTACTTC.

This clonotype was found many times. The genes are TRBV20-1 and TRBJ2-5, with a tentative D call TRBD2 (6 bases). V shed 0 bases and J shed 2 bases, with 13 bases lying between them. CDR3 size: 15 residues. Germline CDR1 and CDR2: DFQATT and SNEGSKA (reference sequence). The CDR3 DNA follows: TGCAGTGCTAGAGATCTTGGGGGGAATCAAGAGACCCAGTACTTC. This translates into CSARDLGGNQETQYF.

This clonotype appeared a few times. The chain has TRBV20-1 and TRBJ1-1; the D gene is possibly TRBD1 (5 bases). V was trimmed by 6 bases and J by 4 bases, leaving 15 bases between them. Looked up from germline, CDR1 is DFQATT and CDR2 is SNEGSKA (reference sequence). The CDR3 loop spans 13 amino acids. CDR3 region: CSALPGGGTEAFF. Here the CDR3 DNA reads TGCAGTGCCCTCCCCGGGGGGGGCACTGAAGCTTTCTTT.

The genes are TRBV27 and TRBJ2-3; D is possibly TRBD1 or TRBD2 (5 bases each). Trimming stripped 1 base from V and 4 bases from J, with 12 bases between. This CDR3 spans 15 amino acids. Germline CDR1 and CDR2: MNHEY and SMNVEV (reference sequence). CDR3 nucleotide sequence: TGTGCCAGCAGTTTATTTACCGGGGACGCAGATACGCAGTATTTT. Its protein is CASSLFTGDADTQYF.

This clonotype was recorded at least ten times. The chain is built from TRBV20-1 and TRBJ1-2, with 9 bases identical to TRBD1. V shed 0 bases and J 0 bases; nucleotides not matched to a gene: 2. Germline V gene sequence: CDR1 DFQATT, CDR2 SNEGSKA (reference sequence). This CDR3 region has 15 residues. The DNA for the CDR3 is TGCAGTGCTAGAGAGGGGACAGGGACTAACTATGGCTACACCTTC. Protein product: CSAREGTGTNYGYTF.

There are a few counts of this clonotype. V usage is TRBV6-5 and J usage is TRBJ2-6; 8 bases match TRBD1. Germline lookup yields CDR1 MNHEY and CDR2 SVGAGI. V lost 0 bases and J lost 0; bases outside the gene matches: 7. This CDR3 has 19 residues. DNA of the CDR3: TGTGCCAGCAGTTACTCCACAGGGGGAATCCTCTCTGGGGCCAACGTCCTGACTTTC. Its translation: CASSYSTGGILSGANVLTF.

Ten or more counts support this clonotype. J is TRBJ2-5 and V is TRBV20-1; the match to TRBD2 covers 7 bases. V shed 8 bases and J 2 bases; nucleotides not matched to a gene: 5. CDR3 length: 12 residues. Germline V gene sequence: CDR1 DFQATT, CDR2 SNEGSKA (reference sequence). The CDR3 DNA is TGCAGTCCCGGGGGGAGGCAAGAGACCCAGTACTTC. As protein: CSPGGRQETQYF.

Comment on this clonotype: Possible read error: a much larger clone is one base away. V is TRBV10-3 and J is TRBJ2-7, with D possibly matching TRBD1 (6 bases). Germline CDR1 is ENHRY and CDR2 is SYGVKD. The germline V and J ends were trimmed by 10 bases and 7 bases, with 17 bases remaining between them. The CDR3 covers 12 residues. CDR3 residues: CATSAGDWEQYF. CDR3 nucleotides: TGTGCCACTTCGGCAGGGGATTGGGAGCAGTACTTC.

This clonotype appeared many times. V gene TRBV20-1 combines with J gene TRBJ2-1; D perhaps matches TRBD1 (6 bases). CDR1 and CDR2 from the germline V gene are DFQATT and SNEGSKA (reference sequence). V was trimmed by 7 bases and J by 6 bases, leaving 16 bases between them. The CDR3 runs to 13 residues. CDR3 region: CSVLPTGINEQFF. The CDR3 bases are TGCAGTGTCCTCCCTACAGGGATCAATGAGCAGTTCTTC.

J is TRBJ2-7 and V is TRBV6-6; no firm D call. CDR3 length: 12 residues. Germline loops: CDR1 MNHNY, CDR2 SVGAGI (reference sequence). The V gene lost 3 bases and the J gene lost 1 base, with 4 bases spanning the gap. CDR3: CASSYTSYEQYV. In DNA form, the CDR3 reads TGTGCCAGCAGTTATACTTCCTACGAGCAGTACGTC.

This clonotype appeared a few times. The gene calls are TRBV6-1 and TRBJ2-2; D possibly uses TRBD1 or TRBD2 (5 bases each). The V gene's germline CDR1 is MNHNS and CDR2 SASEGT. CDR3 length: 15 amino acids. Trimming removed 8 bases from V and 13 bases from J, with 26 bases in between. CDR3 sequence reads: CASSLRGLRTEGLFF. CDR3 sequence (DNA): TGTGCCAGCTCGTTAAGGGGTCTTCGAACAGAGGGGCTGTTTTTT.

This clonotype came up many times. The CDR3 coding sequence is TGTGCCAGCAGTCATAGGGGGAGCAATCAGCCCCAGCATTTT. This gives the protein CASSHRGSNQPQHF. V usage is TRBV5-6 and J usage is TRBJ1-5; a possible D gene is TRBD1 (6 bases). The CDR3 is 14 residues long. V lost 5 bases and J lost 1, with 10 bases in between. In germline, CDR1 is SGHDT, CDR2 YYEEEE.

This clonotype was detected a few times. V is TRBV6-5 and J is TRBJ2-5, with D uncertain. Germline assignment: CDR1 MNHEY and CDR2 SVGAGI. V was shortened by 5 bases and J by 1 base, with 17 bases between the two germline ends. The CDR3 totals 16 residues. This CDR3 reads CASSTWEATAQETQYF. In DNA, the CDR3 is TGTGCCAGCAGTACTTGGGAAGCAACAGCCCAAGAGACCCAGTACTTC.

With respect to this clonotype: This may come from a read error, since a much larger clone is one base off. The rearrangement uses TRBV10-3 and TRBJ1-5; 7 bases are shared with TRBD1. Germline V gives CDR1 ENHRY, CDR2 SYGVKD. The length of the CDR3 is 14 residues. Trimming took 5 bases from V and 5 from J; bases not matched to a gene: 6. CDR3 residues: CAISTGTEYQPQHF. In DNA, the CDR3 is TGTGCCATCAGTACCGGGACAGAGTATCAGCCCCAGCATTTT.